Below are 4 T cell receptor beta chains sequenced from a single sample in a study of cytomegalovirus exposure and HLA in healthy donors. The PCR contained 60 Vbeta and 13 Jbeta primers. Libraries were prepared by immunoSEQ multiplex PCR; TCRdb keeps only in-frame clonotypes and omits some of them. The sample lists 150,000 to 200,000 clones, 75% occurring once. Sequencing was carried out using PBMCs. Source of these receptors: a woman aged 45 to 65 in good health and CMV-seropositive.

In this sample, this clone turned up a few times. The J gene is TRBJ2-7, the V gene TRBV10-2; 8 bases agree with TRBD1. Losses at the gene ends were 6 bases for V and 0 bases for J; bases not matched to a gene: 7. The length of the CDR3 is 15 residues. Germline CDR1 and CDR2: WSHSY and SAAADI. CDR3 nucleotide sequence: TGCGCCAGCAGCACGTGGGGACAGGTCTCCTACGAGCAGTACTTC. Encoded protein: CASSTWGQVSYEQYF.

The chain links TRBV28 to TRBJ1-1, with TRBD1 matching over 8 bases. The germline V gene encodes CDR1 MDHEN and CDR2 SYDVKM. V lost 6 bases to trimming and J lost 4 bases; unmatched junction nucleotides: 13. The CDR3 sequence is 16 residues long. In nucleotides, the CDR3 is TGTGCCAGCAGCCCAACCCCAGGGGGCCCTCGCACTGAAGCTTTCTTT. This gives the protein CASSPTPGGPRTEAFF. The full variable domain, its missing parts supplied by reference TRBV28 and TRBJ1-1, is DVKVTQSSRYLVKRTGEKVFLECVQDMDHENMFWYRQDPGLGLRLIYFSYDVKMKEKGDIPEGYSVSREKKERFSLILESASTNQTSMYLCASSPTPGGPRTEAFFGQGTRLTVV.

The table lists this clone with a count of one. The rearrangement links TRBV5-8 to TRBJ1-2; no definite D call. Germline V CDR1 and CDR2: SGHTS, YDEGEE. This CDR3 has 17 residues. Trimming cost V 6 bases and J 1 base, with 22 bases left between them. The chain's CDR3 is CASTRRLLREDNYGYTF. As DNA, the CDR3 is TGTGCCAGCACCCGGAGGCTTCTTCGCGAGGATAACTATGGCTACACCTTC.

This clone was seen a few times. V and J are TRBV6-1 and TRBJ2-7, with D hard to call. V shed 4 bases and J shed 0 bases, with 22 bases lying between them. Germline CDR1 and CDR2: MNHNS and SASEGT. The CDR3 extends over 18 amino acids. The CDR3 DNA follows: TGTGCCAGCAGTGTCTATCGATTGGTTTCCCTATCCTCCTACGAGCAGTACTTC. It is translated as CASSVYRLVSLSSYEQYF.